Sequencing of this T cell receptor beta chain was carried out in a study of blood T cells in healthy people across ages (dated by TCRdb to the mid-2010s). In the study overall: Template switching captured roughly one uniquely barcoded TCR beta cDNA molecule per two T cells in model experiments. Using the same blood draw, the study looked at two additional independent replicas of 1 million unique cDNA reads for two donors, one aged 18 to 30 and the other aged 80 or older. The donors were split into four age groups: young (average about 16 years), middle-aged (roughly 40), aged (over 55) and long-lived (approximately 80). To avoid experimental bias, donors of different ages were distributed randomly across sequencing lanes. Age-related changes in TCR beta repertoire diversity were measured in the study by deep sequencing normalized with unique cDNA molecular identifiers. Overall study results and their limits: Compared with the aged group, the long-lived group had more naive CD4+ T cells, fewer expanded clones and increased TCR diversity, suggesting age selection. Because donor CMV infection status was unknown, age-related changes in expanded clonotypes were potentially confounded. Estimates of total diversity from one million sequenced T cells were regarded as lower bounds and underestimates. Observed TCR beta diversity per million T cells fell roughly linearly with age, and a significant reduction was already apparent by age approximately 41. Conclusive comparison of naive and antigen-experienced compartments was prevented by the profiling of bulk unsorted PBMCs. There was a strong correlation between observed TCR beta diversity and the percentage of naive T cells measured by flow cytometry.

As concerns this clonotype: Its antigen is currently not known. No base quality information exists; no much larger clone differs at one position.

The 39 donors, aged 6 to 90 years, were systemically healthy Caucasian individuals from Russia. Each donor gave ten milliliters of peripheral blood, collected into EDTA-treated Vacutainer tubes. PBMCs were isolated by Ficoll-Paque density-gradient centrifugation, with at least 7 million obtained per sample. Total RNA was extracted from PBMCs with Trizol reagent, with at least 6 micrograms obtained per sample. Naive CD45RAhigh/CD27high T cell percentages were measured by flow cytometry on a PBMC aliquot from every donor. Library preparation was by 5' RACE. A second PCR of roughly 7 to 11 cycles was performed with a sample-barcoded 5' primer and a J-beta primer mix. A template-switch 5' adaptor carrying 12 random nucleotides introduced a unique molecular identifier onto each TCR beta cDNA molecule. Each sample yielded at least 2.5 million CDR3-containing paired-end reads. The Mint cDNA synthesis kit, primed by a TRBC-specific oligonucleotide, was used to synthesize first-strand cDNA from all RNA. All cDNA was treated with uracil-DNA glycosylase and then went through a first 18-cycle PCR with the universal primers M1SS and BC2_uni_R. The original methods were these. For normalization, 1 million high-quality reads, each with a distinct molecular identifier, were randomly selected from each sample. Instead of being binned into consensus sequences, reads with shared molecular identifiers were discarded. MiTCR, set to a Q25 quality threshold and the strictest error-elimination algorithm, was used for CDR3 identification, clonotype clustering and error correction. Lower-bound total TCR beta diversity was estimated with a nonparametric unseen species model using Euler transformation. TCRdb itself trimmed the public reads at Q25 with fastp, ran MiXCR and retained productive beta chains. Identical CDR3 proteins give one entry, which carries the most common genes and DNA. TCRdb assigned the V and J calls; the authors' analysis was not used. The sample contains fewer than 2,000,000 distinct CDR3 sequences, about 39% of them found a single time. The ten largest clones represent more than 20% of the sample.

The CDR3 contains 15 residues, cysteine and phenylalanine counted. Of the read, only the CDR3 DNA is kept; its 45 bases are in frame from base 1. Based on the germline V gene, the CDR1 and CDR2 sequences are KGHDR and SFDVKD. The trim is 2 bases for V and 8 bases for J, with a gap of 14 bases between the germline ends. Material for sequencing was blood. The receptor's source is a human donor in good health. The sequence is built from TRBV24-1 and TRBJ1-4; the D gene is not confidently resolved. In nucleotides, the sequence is TGTGCCACCAGTGATTCGGCAGGAGCTGGAGAAAAACTGTTTTTT. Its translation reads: CATSDSAGAGEKLFF.